This TCR beta chain was recovered during a study of blood T cell repertoires in COVID-19. Study-wide context: Whether acute or convalescent, the COVID-19 samples came from the United States, Italy and Spain. Sources were T cells, B-cell-depleted T cells, or PBMCs; the material itself was cDNA or gDNA.

This CDR3 has 13 residues. The V end lost 6 bases, the J end lost 9 bases, and 15 bases lay between the germline ends. Germline lookup yields CDR1 SGHTA and CDR2 FQGNSA. As processed by the authors: For nucleated cells, counts were estimated from reference gene primer amplification. Assay: immunoSEQ multiplex PCR; the TCRdb copy retains only in-frame clones and omits some. V and J calls and clone size are as listed in that table; D and trimming were resolved from the DNA. The table has about 200,000 clones, over 75% seen once. The receptor's source is a woman between 40 and 55 years old who had recovered from COVID-19. This chain links TRBV7-2 with TRBJ2-1; D not resolved. The sequenced sample consisted of peripheral blood. The chain's CDR3 is CASRRGALGEQFF. The CDR3 coding sequence is TGTGCCAGCAGACGAGGCGCTTTGGGTGAGCAGTTCTTC.